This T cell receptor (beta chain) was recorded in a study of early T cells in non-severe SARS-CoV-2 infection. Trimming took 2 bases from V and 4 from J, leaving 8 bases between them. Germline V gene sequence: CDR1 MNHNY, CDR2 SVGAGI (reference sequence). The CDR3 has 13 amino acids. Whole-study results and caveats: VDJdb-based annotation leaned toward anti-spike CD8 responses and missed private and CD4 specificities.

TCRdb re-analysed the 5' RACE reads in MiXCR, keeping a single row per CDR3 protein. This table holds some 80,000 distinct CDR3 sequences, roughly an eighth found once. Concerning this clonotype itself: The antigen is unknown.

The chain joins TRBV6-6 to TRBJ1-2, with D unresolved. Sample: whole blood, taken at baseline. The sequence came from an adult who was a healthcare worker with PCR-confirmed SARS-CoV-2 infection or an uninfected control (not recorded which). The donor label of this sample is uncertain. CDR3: CASSYPAGYGYTF. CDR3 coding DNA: TGTGCCAGCAGTTACCCCGCAGGCTATGGCTACACCTTC.